The source of this T cell receptor (beta chain) is a study of cytomegalovirus exposure and HLA in healthy donors. Primers included in the PCR were 60 Vbeta and 13 Jbeta primers. TCRdb keeps only in-frame clones here, not all; method: immunoSEQ multiplex PCR. The table shows around 58,000 clones, with 65% to 80% occurring only once. V was cut by 6 bases and J by 2 bases, with 14 bases left in between. The germline gives CDR1 MNHNS, CDR2 SASEGT. The CDR3 loop spans 15 amino acids. In the case of this clone: Its antigen is still unknown.

Study outcomes and limitations: Analyzed later, most CMV-associated TCR beta chains appeared HLA-restricted. A reported reduction in N-insertions relative to the 666-donor mean was seen in an Asian-associated ancestry cluster in a later analysis. It was likely that a cluster of highly shared sequence variants was a sequencing artifact.

The receptor was derived from a man in his forties or fifties in good health and CMV-seropositive. Sample: PBMCs. The chain links TRBV6-1 to TRBJ1-5; a weak D match, TRBD1 (6 bases). The CDR3, as DNA: TGTGCCAGCAGCCAGACAGGTGAGGGCAATCAGCCCCAGCATTTT. Its protein is CASSQTGEGNQPQHF.